Below are 20 T cell receptor beta chains sequenced from a single sample in a study of cytomegalovirus exposure and HLA in healthy donors. The PCR employed 60 Vbeta primers together with 13 Jbeta primers. The assay was immunoSEQ multiplex PCR, and TCRdb's table has in-frame clones only and misses some. The table records roughly 68,000 clones, around four fifths of them present only once. The specimen sequenced was PBMCs. The receptors were gathered from a male donor in good health and CMV-seropositive.

The V call is TRBV25-1, the J call TRBJ2-5, with 10 nucleotides matching TRBD1. Germline assignment: CDR1 MGHDK and CDR2 SYGVNS. V shed 3 bases and J 4 bases; nucleotides not matched to a gene: 2. CDR3 length: 14 residues. In DNA form, the CDR3 reads TGTGCCAGCAGTGAGACAGGGGGCAGAGAGACCCAGTACTTC. Translation: CASSETGGRETQYF. Complete variable domain (other parts from reference TRBV25-1 and TRBJ2-5): EADIYQTPRYLVIGTGKKITLECSQTMGHDKMYWYQQDPGMELHLIHYSYGVNSTEKGDLSSESTVSRIRTEHFPLTLESARPSHTSQYLCASSETGGRETQYFGPGTRLLVL.

The chain couples TRBV7-2 to TRBJ2-2; 7 nucleotides align to TRBD2. J was trimmed by 5 bases and V by 5 bases; bases with no gene match: 5. The CDR3 has 14 amino acids. From germline, CDR1 is SGHTA and CDR2 FQGNSA. The CDR3, as DNA: TGTGCCAGCAGCCGCGACGGGGGGACCGGGGAGCTGTTTTTT. As protein: CASSRDGGTGELFF.

The CDR3 DNA follows: TGTGCCACTTCCAACGGGGGGTTCTATGGCTACACCTTC. The encoded protein is CATSNGGFYGYTF. The chain uses TRBV19 and TRBJ1-2, with D maybe TRBD1 (5 bases). In germline, CDR1 is LNHDA, CDR2 SQIVND (reference sequence). The CDR3 contains 13 residues. V lost 10 bases to trimming and J lost 4 bases, with 16 bases between them.

This clone occurred a few times. The chain carries TRBV4-1 and TRBJ2-1, with D perhaps matching TRBD1 (6 bases). Deletions cut 5 bases from V and 4 bases from J, with 12 bases between. CDR1 is MGHRA, CDR2 YSYEKL, per germline. The CDR3 runs 14 residues. CDR3 nucleotide sequence: TGCGCCAGCAGCGAGGGGGACGGATACAATGAGCAGTTCTTC. It is translated as CASSEGDGYNEQFF.

This chain links TRBV7-3 with TRBJ1-1; 10 positions match TRBD1. The CDR3 contains 15 residues. Germline lookup yields CDR1 SGHTA and CDR2 FQGTGA. The V and J ends lost 5 bases and 0 bases, in that order; junction bases with no gene match: 3. The CDR3 loop reads CASSPTGGLNTEAFF. CDR3 in DNA: TGTGCCAGCAGCCCGACAGGGGGCTTGAACACTGAAGCTTTCTTT.

This chain joins TRBV5-5 and TRBJ1-4; perhaps TRBD1 as D (5 bases). V was pared by 4 bases and J by 8 bases, with 15 bases between. This CDR3 is 14 amino acids long. The V gene's germline CDR1 is SGHKS and CDR2 YYEKEE (reference sequence). The CDR3 reads CASSPDISKEKLFF. The DNA for the CDR3 is TGTGCCAGCAGCCCGGACATCTCGAAGGAAAAACTGTTTTTT.

This chain connects TRBV27 to TRBJ2-3; 8 bases map to TRBD2. The CDR3 contains 16 residues. J lost 0 bases, V lost 6 bases, and 8 bases had no gene match. Germline CDR1 is MNHEY and CDR2 is SMNVEV (reference sequence). The CDR3 reads CASRLASGGSTDTQYF. CDR3 DNA sequence: TGTGCCAGCAGGTTGGCCAGCGGGGGAAGCACAGATACGCAGTATTTT.

The V call is TRBV6-6, the J call TRBJ2-3; TRBD1 might be the D (6 bases). V dropped 6 bases and J dropped 2 bases, with 12 bases sitting between them. The CDR3 runs 14 residues. CDR1 is MNHNY and CDR2 is SVGAGI in the germline V gene (reference sequence). CDR3 nucleotides: TGTGCCAGCAGACCAGGGGCCCCCACAGATACGCAGTATTTT. Encoded protein: CASRPGAPTDTQYF.

The genes are TRBV7-6 and TRBJ1-1, with D unresolved. V was clipped by 6 bases and J by 7 bases, with 15 bases between them. The CDR3 has 13 residues. CDR1 and CDR2 from the germline V gene are SGHVS and FNYEAQ. CDR3 residues: CASSPRSSSEAFF. The CDR3 DNA follows: TGTGCCAGCAGTCCCAGGTCCTCCAGTGAAGCTTTCTTT. Using reference TRBV7-6 and TRBJ1-1 for the parts outside the CDR3, the full variable domain is GAGVSQSPRYKVTKRGQDVALRCDPISGHVSLYWYRQALGQGPEFLTYFNYEAQQDKSGLPNDRFSAERPEGSISTLTIQRTEQRDSAMYRCASSPRSSSEAFFGQGTRLTVV.

The V and J genes are TRBV19 and TRBJ1-6; D is unresolved. CDR3 size: 17 residues. V was pared by 1 base and J by 0 bases, with 10 bases between. Germline assignment: CDR1 LNHDA and CDR2 SQIVND (reference sequence). The CDR3 spells CASSIVSRFSYNSPLHF. CDR3 in DNA: TGTGCCAGTAGTATAGTTTCCAGGTTCTCCTATAATTCACCCCTCCACTTT.

The V call is TRBV7-9, the J call TRBJ2-3, with 10 bases matching TRBD2. The CDR3 covers 16 residues. V trimming: 7 bases; J trimming: 4 bases; junction bases outside the gene matches: 11. Germline CDR1 reads SEHNR; CDR2 reads FQNEAQ (reference sequence). The CDR3 loop reads CASNPQRGGRADTQYF. CDR3 coding DNA: TGTGCCAGCAACCCCCAGCGGGGGGGCAGGGCAGATACGCAGTATTTT.

The chain joins TRBV28 to TRBJ1-1, with a tentative D call TRBD1 (5 bases). The CDR3 consists of 16 residues. CDR1 is MDHEN and CDR2 is SYDVKM in the germline V gene. V gave up 6 bases and J gave up 5 bases, with 22 bases separating them. The CDR3 DNA reads as TGTGCCAGCAGAGTTACAGGAAGGGTTTTAAGGACTGAAGCTTTCTTT. This gives the protein CASRVTGRVLRTEAFF. Drawing the rest from reference TRBV28 and TRBJ1-1, the complete variable domain is DVKVTQSSRYLVKRTGEKVFLECVQDMDHENMFWYRQDPGLGLRLIYFSYDVKMKEKGDIPEGYSVSREKKERFSLILESASTNQTSMYLCASRVTGRVLRTEAFFGQGTRLTVV.

V and J are TRBV27 and TRBJ2-1, with D maybe TRBD1 (6 bases). Per the germline V gene, CDR1 is MNHEY and CDR2 is SMNVEV (reference sequence). The CDR3 has 16 amino acids. Trimming removed 6 bases at V and 2 bases at J, with 17 bases between. CDR3 sequence (DNA): TGTGCCAGCAGACCACATGGGACAAGCACCTACAATGAGCAGTTCTTC. Its translation: CASRPHGTSTYNEQFF.

CDR3 nucleotide sequence: TGTGCCTCCCATAGGGCGGGAAGGGATTCGGGGGCCAACGTCCTGACTTTC. As protein: CASHRAGRDSGANVLTF. This chain connects TRBV30 to TRBJ2-6; a weak D match, TRBD2 (6 bases). This CDR3 contains 17 residues. V was pared by 7 bases and J by 4 bases, with 23 bases between. Germline assignment: CDR1 GTSNPN and CDR2 SVGIG (reference sequence).

The chain has TRBV27 and TRBJ2-5; TRBD2 agrees at 8 bases. This CDR3 spans 12 amino acids. In germline, CDR1 is MNHEY, CDR2 SMNVEV (reference sequence). Trimming removed 3 bases from V and 9 bases from J; junction bases left unmatched: 3. CDR3 bases: TGTGCCAGCAGTTTCGCCGGGAGGGCCCAGTACTTC. This codes for CASSFAGRAQYF.

The chain carries TRBV18 and TRBJ2-3; 11 nucleotides match TRBD1. Germline CDR1 KGHSH, CDR2 LQKENI. The CDR3 totals 16 residues. The V and J ends lost 4 bases and 4 bases, in that order; junction bases with no gene match: 7. The chain's CDR3 is CASSRTGTGGPDTQYF. For the CDR3, the DNA is TGTGCCAGCTCACGTACCGGGACAGGGGGTCCAGATACGCAGTATTTT.

The chain joins TRBV6-1 to TRBJ1-2; D gene unclear. The CDR3 contains 11 residues. In germline, CDR1 is MNHNS, CDR2 SASEGT. Trimming stripped 7 bases from V and 5 bases from J, with 8 bases between. The CDR3 sequence is CASTVDYGYTF. The CDR3 DNA is TGTGCCAGCACGGTAGATTATGGCTACACCTTC.

Points on this clone: At one boundary the junction diverges from the germline segment, which might be a read error. This chain links TRBV7-7 with TRBJ2-1; 10 nucleotides line up with TRBD2. From germline, CDR1 is SSHAT and CDR2 FNYEAQ (reference sequence). The CDR3 is 16 amino acids. The CDR3 loop is CASSPTSGEHYNEQFF. CDR3 DNA sequence: TGTGCTAGCAGCCCCACTAGCGGGGAACACTACAATGAGCAGTTCTTC.

The rearrangement links TRBV9 to TRBJ1-2; 7 bases fit TRBD1. From germline, CDR1 is SGDLS and CDR2 YYNGEE. The ends lost 3 bases at V and 0 bases at J; junction bases unmatched: 8. This CDR3 is 16 amino acids long. CDR3 sequence: CASSEGTVVTNYGYTF. The CDR3 region has the DNA TGTGCCAGCAGCGAGGGGACAGTCGTCACTAACTATGGCTACACCTTC.

This chain joins TRBV19 and TRBJ2-1; TRBD2 agrees at 8 bases. Germline lookup yields CDR1 LNHDA and CDR2 SQIVND (reference sequence). The CDR3 has 14 amino acids. Trimming cost V 5 bases and J 8 bases; bases outside gene matches: 8. The CDR3 DNA sequence: TGTGCCAGTAGTTCGACGGGGGGGTATGATGAGCAGTTCTTC. This sequence encodes CASSSTGGYDEQFF.